This T cell receptor (beta chain) was obtained from a study of identical twins. V gave up 4 bases and J gave up 5 bases, with 18 bases separating them. The CDR3 loop spans 15 amino acids. TCRdb fed the 5' RACE reads into MiXCR, producing one record per CDR3 protein. The repertoire consists of roughly 630,000 distinct CDR3 sequences, with about 7.1% occurring once and the leading ten covering over 1.5%. In its sample, this clonotype was seen many times. These data were also reused for a study on yellow fever vaccine responses in identical twins.

J is TRBJ2-7 and V is TRBV12-3 or TRBV12-4; D may be TRBD1 (6 bases). The source material was PBMCs. The clonotype comes from a woman aged 18-35 years in good health. For the CDR3, the DNA is TGTGCCAGCAGTTATCAGGTGGGGGCGTCAAACGAGCAGTACTTC. This codes for CASSYQVGASNEQYF.